What follows is one T cell receptor beta chain and its context. Its matching antigen is unknown. This sample is part of a study of OX40 agonist ivuxolimab in advanced cancers. Study-level results: There were, on average, more expanded clones in CD8+ T cells than in CD4+.

After removal of 6 bases from V and 4 bases from J, the junction contained 8 bases not matched to a gene. Germline V gives CDR1 MNHEY, CDR2 SVGAGI. The CDR3 is made up of 15 amino acids. Profiling relied on immunoSEQ multiplex PCR, and the TCRdb table lists in-frame clones only, not all of them. In the table there are 40,000 or so clones, 70% to 90% of which are singletons. This clonotype was sampled from an adult with an advanced solid tumor such as melanoma, head and neck, liver or kidney cancer. The sequenced sample was CD4+ or CD8+ T cells sorted from blood, obtained in a trial of the OX40 agonist ivuxolimab. This chain joins TRBV6-5 and TRBJ2-5; 10 bases are a match to TRBD2. As DNA, the CDR3 is TGTGCCAGCAGCCGTAGCGGGGGGCCGGGAGAGACCCAGTACTTC. This sequence encodes CASSRSGGPGETQYF.